These 4 T cell receptor beta chains were sequenced from one sample in a study of blood T cell repertoires in COVID-19. Using immunoSEQ multiplex PCR, the repertoire was profiled, and TCRdb retains in-frame clones only, with some absent. This table has about 40,000 clones, about 79% appearing once. Material for sequencing was peripheral blood. The receptor set was obtained from a human donor with acute or convalescent COVID-19. The donor label of this sample is uncertain.

The chain uses TRBV4-1 and TRBJ1-2; unclear D gene. From germline, CDR1 is MGHRA and CDR2 YSYEKL. The CDR3 contains 16 residues. V was shortened by 0 bases and J by 9 bases, with 20 bases between the two germline ends. The CDR3 region is CASSQDRKVTRMSYTF. CDR3 DNA sequence: TGCGCCAGCAGCCAAGATCGGAAGGTGACAAGGATGAGCTACACCTTC.

The genes are TRBV19 and TRBJ1-2, with TRBD1 matching 9 bases. The CDR3 is 14 residues long. Germline V gives CDR1 LNHDA, CDR2 SQIVND (reference sequence). V dropped 7 bases and J dropped 1; count of bases not matched to a gene: 4. CDR3: CASMKGQGNYGYTF. The CDR3 region has the DNA TGTGCCAGTATGAAGGGACAGGGTAACTATGGCTACACCTTC.

The count of this clone is one. This chain uses TRBV18 with TRBJ2-1; 10 positions agree with TRBD1. Germline CDR1 and CDR2: KGHSH and LQKENI. The CDR3 runs to 15 residues. Trimming at V came to 6 bases and at J to 7 bases, leaving 9 bases not matched to a gene. The CDR3 spells CASSSGQGIINEQFF. CDR3 nucleotide sequence: TGTGCCAGCTCGTCGGGACAGGGGATAATTAATGAGCAGTTCTTC.

This clone has a handful of counts. The CDR3 protein is CSVGPSPGDEQYF. CDR3 DNA sequence: TGCAGCGTTGGACCCAGCCCGGGAGACGAGCAGTACTTC. This sequence joins TRBV29-1 and TRBJ2-7, with a tentative D call TRBD2 (6 bases). The CDR3 contains 13 residues. V dropped 4 bases and J dropped 5 bases, with 15 bases sitting between them. Germline-derived CDR1 and CDR2 are SQVTM and ANQGSEA.